This T cell receptor (beta chain) was sequenced during a study of cytomegalovirus exposure and HLA in healthy donors. General study results and limits: Researchers counted approximately 160 TCR beta chains as cytomegalovirus-associated. It was reportedly the case that the classifier diagnosed cytomegalovirus status with high specificity and sensitivity. A few CMV-associated chains were confirmed in vitro to be specific for CMV antigens.

V lost 3 bases, J lost 4 bases, and 13 bases lay in between. CDR3 length: 15 residues. Germline V gene lookup returns CDR1 MGHDK and CDR2 SYGVNS. For this clone: The antigen is not known.

Some clones are missing from TCRdb's copy, which holds only in-frame ones; the method was immunoSEQ multiplex PCR. The sample comprises some 250,000 clones, around 90% of which are singletons, and under 0.4% rests with the top ten. The receptor comes from a woman between 18 and 30 years old in good health and CMV-seronegative. This chain uses TRBV25-1 with TRBJ1-5; no clear D. Sequenced: PBMCs. Written as DNA, the CDR3 is TGTGCCAGCAGTGACTCCAGGCAGTATAATCAGCCCCAGCATTTT. This codes for CASSDSRQYNQPQHF.